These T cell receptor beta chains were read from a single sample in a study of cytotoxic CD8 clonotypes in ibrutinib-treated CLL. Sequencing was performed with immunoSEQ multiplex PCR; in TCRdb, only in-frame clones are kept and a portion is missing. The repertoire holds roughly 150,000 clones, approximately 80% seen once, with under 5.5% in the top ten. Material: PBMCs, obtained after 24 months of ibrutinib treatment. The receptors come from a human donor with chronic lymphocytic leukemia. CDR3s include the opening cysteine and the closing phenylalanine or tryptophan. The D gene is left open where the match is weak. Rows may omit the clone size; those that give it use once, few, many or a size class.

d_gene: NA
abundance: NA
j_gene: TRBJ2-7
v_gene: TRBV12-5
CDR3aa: CASGVGHPGSEQYF
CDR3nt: TGTGCTAGTGGAGTGGGCCACCCGGGATCCGAGCAGTACTTC

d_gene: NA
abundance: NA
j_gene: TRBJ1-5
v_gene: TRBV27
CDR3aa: CASSPSKVSNQPQHF
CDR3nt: TGTGCCAGCAGTCCCTCGAAAGTTAGCAATCAGCCCCAGCATTTT

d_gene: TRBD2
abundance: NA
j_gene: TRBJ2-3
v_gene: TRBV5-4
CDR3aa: CASSLSFGGGAPDTQYF
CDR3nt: TGTGCCAGCAGCTTGAGTTTCGGCGGGGGGGCCCCAGATACGCAGTATTTT

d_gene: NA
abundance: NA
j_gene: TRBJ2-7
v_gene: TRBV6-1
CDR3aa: CASSEQGTYEQYF
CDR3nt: TGTGCCAGCAGTGAACAGGGGACCTACGAGCAGTACTTC

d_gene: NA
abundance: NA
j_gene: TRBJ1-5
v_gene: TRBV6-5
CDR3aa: CASSYSRGASNQPQHF
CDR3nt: TGTGCCAGCAGTTACTCTCGGGGGGCTAGCAATCAGCCCCAGCATTTT

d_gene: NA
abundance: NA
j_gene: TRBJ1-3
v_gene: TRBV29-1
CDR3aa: CSARDSYSGNTIYF
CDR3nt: TGCAGCGCTAGGGACTCCTACTCTGGAAACACCATATATTTT

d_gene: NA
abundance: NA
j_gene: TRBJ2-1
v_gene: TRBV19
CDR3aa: CASSIPTGGNEQFF
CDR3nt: TGTGCCAGTAGTATCCCGACAGGTGGCAATGAGCAGTTCTTC

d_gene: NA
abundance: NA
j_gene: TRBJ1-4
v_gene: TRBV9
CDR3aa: CASSVAGQGREKLFF
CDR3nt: TGTGCCAGCAGCGTAGCTGGGCAGGGTCGTGAAAAACTGTTTTTT

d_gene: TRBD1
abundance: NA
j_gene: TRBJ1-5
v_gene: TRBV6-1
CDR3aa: CASTKIAGGDQPQHF
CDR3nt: TGTGCCAGCACCAAAATCGCAGGGGGGGATCAGCCCCAGCATTTT

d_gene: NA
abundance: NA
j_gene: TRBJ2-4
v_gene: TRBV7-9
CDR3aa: CASSHGPAKNIQYF
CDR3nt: TGTGCCAGCAGCCACGGCCCAGCCAAAAACATTCAGTACTTC

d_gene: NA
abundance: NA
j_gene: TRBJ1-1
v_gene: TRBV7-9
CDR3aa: CASSPARGEAFF
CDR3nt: TGTGCCAGCAGCCCAGCTAGAGGTGAAGCTTTCTTT

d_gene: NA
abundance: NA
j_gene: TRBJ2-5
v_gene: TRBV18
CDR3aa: CASSPEETQYF
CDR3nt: TGTGCCAGCTCACCCGAGGAGACCCAGTACTTC

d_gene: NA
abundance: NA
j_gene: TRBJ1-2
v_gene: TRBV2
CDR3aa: CASSEKMGGLGPGYTF
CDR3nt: TGTGCCAGCAGTGAAAAGATGGGGGGTTTAGGTCCAGGCTACACCTTC

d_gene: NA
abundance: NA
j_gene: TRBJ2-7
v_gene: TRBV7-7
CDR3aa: CASSQSVVAYEQYF
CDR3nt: TGTGCTAGCAGCCAGAGTGTGGTGGCCTACGAGCAGTACTTC

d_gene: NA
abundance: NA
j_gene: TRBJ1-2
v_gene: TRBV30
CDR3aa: CAWIEQGVNYGYTF
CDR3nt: TGTGCCTGGATCGAACAGGGAGTTAACTATGGCTACACCTTC

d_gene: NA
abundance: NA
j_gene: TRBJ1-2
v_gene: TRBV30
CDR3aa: CAWSPPSGYTF
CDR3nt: TGTGCCTGGAGCCCCCCTTCTGGCTACACCTTC

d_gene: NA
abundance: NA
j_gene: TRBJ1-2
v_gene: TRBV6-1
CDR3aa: CAVGTIDYGYTF
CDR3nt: TGTGCCGTCGGGACTATCGACTATGGCTACACCTTC

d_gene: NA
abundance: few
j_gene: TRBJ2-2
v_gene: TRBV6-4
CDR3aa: CASSDGGRPTGELFF
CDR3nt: TGTGCCAGCAGTGATGGGGGACGGCCCACCGGGGAGCTGTTTTTT

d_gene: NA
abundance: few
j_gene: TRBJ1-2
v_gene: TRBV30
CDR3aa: CAWSAGGSGYGYTF
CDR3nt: TGTGCCTGGAGTGCCGGGGGCTCTGGCTATGGCTACACCTTC

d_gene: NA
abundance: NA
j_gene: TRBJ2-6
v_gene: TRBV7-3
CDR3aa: CASKESSGANVLTF
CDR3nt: TGTGCCAGCAAGGAGAGCTCAGGGGCCAACGTCCTGACTTTC

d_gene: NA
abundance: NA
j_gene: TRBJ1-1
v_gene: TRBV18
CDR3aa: CASSPRADIQGGTEAFF
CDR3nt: TGTGCCAGCTCACCGAGGGCGGACATCCAAGGGGGCACTGAAGCTTTCTTT

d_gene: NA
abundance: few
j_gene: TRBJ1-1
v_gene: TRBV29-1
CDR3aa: CSVVDTGVSTEAFF
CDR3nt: TGCAGCGTGGTCGACACGGGAGTAAGCACTGAAGCTTTCTTT

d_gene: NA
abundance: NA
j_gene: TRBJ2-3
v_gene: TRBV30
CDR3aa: CAWTLAFSTDTQYF
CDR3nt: TGTGCCTGGACGCTAGCATTTTCCACAGATACGCAGTATTTT

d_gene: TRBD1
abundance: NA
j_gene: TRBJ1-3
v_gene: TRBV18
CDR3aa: CASSPRQGAGLTIYF
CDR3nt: TGTGCCAGCTCACCAAGGCAGGGGGCCGGTCTGACCATATATTTT

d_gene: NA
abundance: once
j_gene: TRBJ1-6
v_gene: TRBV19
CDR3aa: CASSAPGRARTNSPLHF
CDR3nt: TGTGCCAGTAGTGCACCGGGACGGGCTCGAACGAATTCACCCCTCCACTTT

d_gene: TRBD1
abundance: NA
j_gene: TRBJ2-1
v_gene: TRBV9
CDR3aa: CASSKPGTGTRNEQFF
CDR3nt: TGTGCCAGCAGCAAACCGGGGACAGGAACGAGGAATGAGCAGTTCTTC

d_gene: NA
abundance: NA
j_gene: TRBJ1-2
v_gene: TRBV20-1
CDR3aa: CSATLGRGYTF
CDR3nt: TGCAGTGCCACCCTGGGTCGGGGCTACACCTTC

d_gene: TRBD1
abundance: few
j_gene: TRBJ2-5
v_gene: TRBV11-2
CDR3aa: CASSYDRGETQYF
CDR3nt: TGTGCCAGCAGCTATGACAGGGGAGAGACCCAGTACTTC

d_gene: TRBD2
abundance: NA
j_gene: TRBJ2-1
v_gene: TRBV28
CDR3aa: CASSFGLAGLSSYNEQFF
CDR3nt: TGTGCCAGCAGTTTCGGACTAGCGGGCCTGAGCTCCTACAATGAGCAGTTCTTC

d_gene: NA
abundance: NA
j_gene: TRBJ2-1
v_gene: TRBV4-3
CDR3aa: CASSQTPGASYNEQFF
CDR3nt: TGCGCCAGCAGCCAAACCCCAGGAGCGTCCTACAATGAGCAGTTCTTC

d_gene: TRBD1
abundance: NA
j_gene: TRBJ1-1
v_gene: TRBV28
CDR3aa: CASSFGSGGRTEAFF
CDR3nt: TGTGCCAGCAGTTTTGGGTCAGGGGGACGCACTGAAGCTTTCTTT

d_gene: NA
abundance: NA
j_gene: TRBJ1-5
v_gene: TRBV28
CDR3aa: CASGTLNQPQHF
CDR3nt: TGTGCCAGCGGGACTCTCAATCAGCCCCAGCATTTT

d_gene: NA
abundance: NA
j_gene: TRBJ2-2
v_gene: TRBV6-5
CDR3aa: CASSIEQNTGELFF
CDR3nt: TGTGCCAGCAGCATCGAACAGAACACCGGGGAGCTGTTTTTT

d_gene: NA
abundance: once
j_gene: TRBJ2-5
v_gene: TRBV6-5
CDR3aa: CASKRTPWEETQYF
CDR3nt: TGTGCCAGCAAAAGGACACCCTGGGAAGAGACCCAGTACTTC

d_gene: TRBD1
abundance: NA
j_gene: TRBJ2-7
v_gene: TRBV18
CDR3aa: CASSAQGGPYYEQYF
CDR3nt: TGTGCCAGCTCAGCACAGGGGGGCCCTTACTACGAGCAGTACTTC

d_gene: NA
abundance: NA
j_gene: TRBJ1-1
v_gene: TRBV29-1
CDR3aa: CSVVGPLLNTEAFF
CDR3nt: TGCAGCGTTGTAGGGCCTTTGCTGAACACTGAAGCTTTCTTT

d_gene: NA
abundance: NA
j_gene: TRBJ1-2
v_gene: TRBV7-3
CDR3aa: CASSLKAGYGYTF
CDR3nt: TGTGCCAGCAGCTTGAAGGCGGGCTATGGCTACACCTTC

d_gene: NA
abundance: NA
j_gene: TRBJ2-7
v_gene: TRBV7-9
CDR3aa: CASSLRKGSSYEQYF
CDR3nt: TGTGCCAGCAGCTTGAGGAAGGGGAGCTCCTACGAGCAGTACTTC

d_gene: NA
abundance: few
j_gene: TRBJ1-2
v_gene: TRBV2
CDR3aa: CASQVRGWGYTF
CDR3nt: TGTGCCAGCCAAGTGAGGGGTTGGGGCTACACCTTC

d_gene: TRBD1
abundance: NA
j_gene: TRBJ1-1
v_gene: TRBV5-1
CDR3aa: CASSLGRRQGPYTEAFF
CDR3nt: TGCGCCAGCAGCTTAGGGAGGCGACAGGGTCCATACACTGAAGCTTTCTTT

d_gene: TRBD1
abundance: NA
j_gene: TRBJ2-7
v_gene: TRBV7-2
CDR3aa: CASSPWRDRPYEQYF
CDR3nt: TGTGCCAGCAGCCCTTGGAGGGACAGGCCCTACGAGCAGTACTTC

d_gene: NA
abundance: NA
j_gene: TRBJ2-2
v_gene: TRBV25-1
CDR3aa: CASSASGRVVTGELFF
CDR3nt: TGTGCCAGCAGTGCCAGCGGACGGGTCGTCACCGGGGAGCTGTTTTTT

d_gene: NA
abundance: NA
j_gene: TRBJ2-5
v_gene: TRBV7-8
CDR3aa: CASSLTQGRETQYF
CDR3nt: TGTGCCAGCAGCTTAACACAGGGAAGGGAGACCCAGTACTTC

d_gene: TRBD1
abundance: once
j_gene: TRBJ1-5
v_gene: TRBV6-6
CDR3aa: CASSTIQTGSNQPQHF
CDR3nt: TGTGCCAGCAGTACGATACAGACAGGGAGCAATCAGCCCCAGCATTTT

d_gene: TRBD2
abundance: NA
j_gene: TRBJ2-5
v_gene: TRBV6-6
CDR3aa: CASSYTSGGRQETQYF
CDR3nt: TGTGCCAGCAGTTACACGAGCGGGGGAAGGCAAGAGACCCAGTACTTC

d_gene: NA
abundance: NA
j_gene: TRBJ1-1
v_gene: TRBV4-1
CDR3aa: CASSHRANTEAFF
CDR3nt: TGCGCCAGCAGCCACAGGGCAAACACTGAAGCTTTCTTT

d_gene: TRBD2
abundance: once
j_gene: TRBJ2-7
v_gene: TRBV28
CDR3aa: CASILGGTSGYEQYF
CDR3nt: TGTGCCAGCATCCTAGGAGGGACTAGCGGGTACGAGCAGTACTTC

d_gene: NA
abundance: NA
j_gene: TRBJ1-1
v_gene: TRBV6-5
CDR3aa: CASSYRVTNTEAFF
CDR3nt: TGTGCCAGCAGTTACCGGGTTACTAACACTGAAGCTTTCTTT

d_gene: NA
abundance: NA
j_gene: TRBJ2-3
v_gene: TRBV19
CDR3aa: CASSIGGAIDTQYF
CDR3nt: TGTGCCAGTAGTATAGGGGGGGCAATAGATACGCAGTATTTT

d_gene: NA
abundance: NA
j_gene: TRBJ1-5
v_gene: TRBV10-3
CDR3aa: CAISPRASNQPQHF
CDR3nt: TGTGCCATCAGCCCTCGCGCGTCTAATCAGCCCCAGCATTTT

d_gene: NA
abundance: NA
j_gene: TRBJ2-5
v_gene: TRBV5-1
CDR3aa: CASSLNSRGGQETQYF
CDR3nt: TGCGCCAGCAGCTTAAACTCCAGGGGGGGACAAGAGACCCAGTACTTC

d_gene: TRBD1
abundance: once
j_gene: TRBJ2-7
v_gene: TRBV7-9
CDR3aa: CASRATGENSEQYF
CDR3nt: TGTGCCAGCAGGGCGACAGGGGAGAACTCCGAGCAGTACTTC

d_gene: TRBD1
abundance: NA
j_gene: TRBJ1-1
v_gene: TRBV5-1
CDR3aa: CASNFNGQVNTEAFF
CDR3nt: TGCGCCAGCAATTTTAACGGACAGGTGAACACTGAAGCTTTCTTT

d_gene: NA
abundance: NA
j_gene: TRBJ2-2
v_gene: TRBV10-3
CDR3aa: CAIMGIRGQTGELFF
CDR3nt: TGTGCCATCATGGGCATCAGGGGCCAAACCGGGGAGCTGTTTTTT

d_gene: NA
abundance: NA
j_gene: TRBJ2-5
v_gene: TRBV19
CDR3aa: CASSPTRGAQETQYF
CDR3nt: TGTGCCAGTAGTCCAACAAGGGGGGCCCAAGAGACCCAGTACTTC

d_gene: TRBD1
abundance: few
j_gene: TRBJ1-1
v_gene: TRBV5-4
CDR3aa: CASGDSSLNTEAFF
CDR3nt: TGTGCCAGCGGGGACAGCTCCTTGAACACTGAAGCTTTCTTT

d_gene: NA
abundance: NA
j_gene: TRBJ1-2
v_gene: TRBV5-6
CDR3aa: CASSLSEYGYTF
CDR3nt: TGTGCCAGCAGCTTGTCCGAATATGGCTACACCTTC